This T cell receptor (beta chain) was profiled in a study of technical replicates of blood from several donors. TCRdb's table, derived via immunoSEQ multiplex PCR, lists solely in-frame clones and lacks some. The sample carries around 76,000 clones, approximately 98% recorded once. V was pared by 4 bases and J by 2 bases, with 2 bases between. CDR1 is SGHTA and CDR2 is FQGTGA in the germline V gene. The CDR3 totals 11 residues. Sample: T cells isolated from PBMCs. The V call is TRBV7-3, the J call TRBJ1-1; no reliable D call. The clonotype comes from a human donor in good health. In DNA form, the CDR3 reads TGTGCCAGCAGCTCTAACACTGAAGCTTTCTTT. It yields the protein CASSSNTEAFF.